The T cell receptor beta chain under discussion was sequenced for a study of identical twins. General study results and limits: Twin-shared out-of-frame alpha sequences were enriched for low generation probability. Beta out-of-frame sequences showed weaker excess twin sharing.

The CDR3 is made up of 15 amino acids. The ends lost 0 bases at V and 3 bases at J; junction bases unmatched: 4. CDR1 is SGHRS, CDR2 YFSETQ, per germline. The donors were all healthy and Caucasian. This clonotype appeared many times. What it recognizes is unknown. TCRdb redid the calling of the 5' RACE reads with MiXCR, one entry per CDR3 protein. The profile covers 350,000 to 600,000 distinct CDR3 sequences, with around 14% appearing a single time and roughly 0.56% taken by the ten largest. These data were likewise used in another study, on yellow fever vaccine responses in identical twins.

The sequenced material came from CD4+ T cells sorted from blood. V and J are TRBV5-1 and TRBJ1-1; 8 bases match TRBD1. This clonotype originated in a woman aged 18-29 years in good health. The CDR3 spells CASSLGQGSDTEAFF. CDR3 nucleotide sequence: TGCGCCAGCAGCTTGGGACAGGGGTCGGACACTGAAGCTTTCTTT.